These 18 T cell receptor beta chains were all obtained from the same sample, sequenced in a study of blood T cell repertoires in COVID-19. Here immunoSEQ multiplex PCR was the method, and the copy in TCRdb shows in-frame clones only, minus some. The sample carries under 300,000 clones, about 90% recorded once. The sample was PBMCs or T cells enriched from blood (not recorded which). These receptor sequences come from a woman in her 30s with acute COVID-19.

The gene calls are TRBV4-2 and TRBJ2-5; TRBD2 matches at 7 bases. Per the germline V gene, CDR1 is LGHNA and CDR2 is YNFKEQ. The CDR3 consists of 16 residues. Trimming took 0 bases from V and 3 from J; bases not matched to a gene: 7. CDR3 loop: CASSQEIGGGKETQYF. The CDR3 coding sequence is TGTGCCAGCAGCCAAGAAATTGGGGGGGGAAAAGAGACCCAGTACTTC.

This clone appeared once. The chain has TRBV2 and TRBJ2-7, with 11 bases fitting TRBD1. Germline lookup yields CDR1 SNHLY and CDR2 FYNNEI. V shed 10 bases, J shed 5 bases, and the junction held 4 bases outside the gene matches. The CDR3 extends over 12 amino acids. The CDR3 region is CATWTGGNEQYF. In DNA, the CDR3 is TGTGCCACCTGGACAGGGGGCAACGAGCAGTACTTC.

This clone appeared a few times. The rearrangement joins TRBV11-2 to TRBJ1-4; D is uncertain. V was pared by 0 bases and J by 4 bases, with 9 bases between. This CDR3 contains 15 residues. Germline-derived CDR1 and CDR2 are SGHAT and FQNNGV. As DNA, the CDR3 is TGTGCCAGCAGCTTAGACTACGGGGTTAATGAAAAACTGTTTTTT. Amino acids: CASSLDYGVNEKLFF.

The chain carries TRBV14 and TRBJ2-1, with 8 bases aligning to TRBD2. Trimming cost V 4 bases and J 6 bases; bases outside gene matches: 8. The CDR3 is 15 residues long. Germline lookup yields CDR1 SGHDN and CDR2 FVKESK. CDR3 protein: CASSRPGLESNEQFF. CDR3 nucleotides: TGTGCCAGCAGCCGCCCGGGACTAGAGAGCAATGAGCAGTTCTTC.

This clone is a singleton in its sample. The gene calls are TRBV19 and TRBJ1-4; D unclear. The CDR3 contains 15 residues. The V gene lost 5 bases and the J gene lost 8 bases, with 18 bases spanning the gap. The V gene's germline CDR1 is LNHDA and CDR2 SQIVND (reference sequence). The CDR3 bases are TGTGCCAGTAGTCCCTCGTCCGGGAGGAAAGAAAAACTGTTTTTT. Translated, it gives CASSPSSGRKEKLFF. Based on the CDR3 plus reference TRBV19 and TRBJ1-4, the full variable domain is DGGITQSPKYLFRKEGQNVTLSCEQNLNHDAMYWYRQDPGQGLRLIYYSQIVNDFQKGDIAEGYSVSREKKESFPLTVTSAQKNPTAFYLCASSPSSGRKEKLFFGSGTQLSVL.

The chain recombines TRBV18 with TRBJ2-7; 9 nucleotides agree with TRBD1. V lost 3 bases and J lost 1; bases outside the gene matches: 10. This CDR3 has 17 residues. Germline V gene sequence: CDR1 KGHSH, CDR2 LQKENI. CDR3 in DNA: TGTGCCAGCTCACCGCTGCCCACAGGGGGCCGTTCCTACGAGCAGTACTTC. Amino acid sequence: CASSPLPTGGRSYEQYF.

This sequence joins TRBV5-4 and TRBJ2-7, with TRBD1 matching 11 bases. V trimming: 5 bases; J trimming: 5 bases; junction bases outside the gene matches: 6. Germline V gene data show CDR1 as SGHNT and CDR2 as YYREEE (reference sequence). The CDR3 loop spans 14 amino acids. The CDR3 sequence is CASRKDRGLDEQYF. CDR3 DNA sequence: TGTGCCAGCAGGAAGGACAGGGGGCTAGACGAGCAGTACTTC.

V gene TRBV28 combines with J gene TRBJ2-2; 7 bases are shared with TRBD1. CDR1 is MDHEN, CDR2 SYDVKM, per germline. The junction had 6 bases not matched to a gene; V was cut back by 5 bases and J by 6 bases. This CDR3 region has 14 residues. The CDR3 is CASSDNRGAGELFF. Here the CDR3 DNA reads TGTGCCAGCAGTGATAACAGGGGCGCCGGGGAGCTGTTTTTT.

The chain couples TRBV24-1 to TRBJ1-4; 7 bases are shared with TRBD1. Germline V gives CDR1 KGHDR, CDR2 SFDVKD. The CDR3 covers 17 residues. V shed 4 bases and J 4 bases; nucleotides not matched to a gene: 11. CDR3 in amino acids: CATSEKGACVSNEKLFF. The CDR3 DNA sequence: TGTGCCACCAGTGAGAAGGGGGCCTGCGTGAGTAATGAAAAACTGTTTTTT.

CDR3 bases: TGTGCCAGCAGTCCGTGGCGGGCCCTTAAAATGAACACTGAAGCTTTCTTT. The encoded protein is CASSPWRALKMNTEAFF. The chain uses TRBV14 and TRBJ1-1; D gene ambiguous. The V gene's germline CDR1 is SGHDN and CDR2 FVKESK. This CDR3 has 17 residues. The V gene lost 6 bases and the J gene lost 0 bases, with 20 bases spanning the gap.

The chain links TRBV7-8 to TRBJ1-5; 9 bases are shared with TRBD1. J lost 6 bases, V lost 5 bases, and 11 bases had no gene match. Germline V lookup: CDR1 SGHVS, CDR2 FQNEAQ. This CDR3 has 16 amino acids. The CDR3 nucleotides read TGTGCCAGCAGCACACAGGGGGCGAGGGGAATTCAGCCCCAGCATTTT. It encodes CASSTQGARGIQPQHF.

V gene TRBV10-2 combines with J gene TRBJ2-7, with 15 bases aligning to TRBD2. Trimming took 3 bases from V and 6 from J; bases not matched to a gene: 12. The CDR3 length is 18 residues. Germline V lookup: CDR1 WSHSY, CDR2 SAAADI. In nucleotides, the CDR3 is TGCGCCAGCAGTGATCGGACTAGCGGGGGGGCCAGATTCTCCGAGCAGTACTTC. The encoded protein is CASSDRTSGGARFSEQYF.

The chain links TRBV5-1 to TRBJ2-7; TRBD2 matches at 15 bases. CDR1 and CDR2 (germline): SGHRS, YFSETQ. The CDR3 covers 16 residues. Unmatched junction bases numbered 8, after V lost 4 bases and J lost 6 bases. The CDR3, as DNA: TGCGCCAGCAGCGGACTAGCGGGGGGGCCGATTGGCGAGCAGTACTTC. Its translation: CASSGLAGGPIGEQYF.

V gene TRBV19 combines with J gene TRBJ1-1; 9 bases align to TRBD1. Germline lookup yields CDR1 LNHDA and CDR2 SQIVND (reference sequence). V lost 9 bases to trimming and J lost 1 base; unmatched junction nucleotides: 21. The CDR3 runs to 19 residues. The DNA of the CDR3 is TGTGCCAGCCACCTCCCGGCGCTCGGGACAGGGTGGCAGAACACTGAAGCTTTCTTT. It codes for CASHLPALGTGWQNTEAFF.

The CDR3 is CATRTGGATNEKLFF. Here the CDR3 DNA reads TGTGCCACCAGAACAGGGGGTGCAACTAATGAAAAACTGTTTTTT. This rearrangement joins TRBV15 to TRBJ1-4; TRBD1 matches at 8 bases. The germline V gene encodes CDR1 LNHNV and CDR2 YYDKDF (reference sequence). The CDR3 runs 15 residues. V lost 6 bases to trimming and J lost 0 bases; unmatched junction nucleotides: 3.

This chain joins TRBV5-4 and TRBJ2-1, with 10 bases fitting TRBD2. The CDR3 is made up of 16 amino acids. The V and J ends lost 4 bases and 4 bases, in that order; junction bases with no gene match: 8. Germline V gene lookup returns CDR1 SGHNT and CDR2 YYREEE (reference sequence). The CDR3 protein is CASSLGSGGPYNEQFF. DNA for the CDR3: TGTGCCAGCAGCCTTGGTAGCGGGGGGCCGTACAATGAGCAGTTCTTC.

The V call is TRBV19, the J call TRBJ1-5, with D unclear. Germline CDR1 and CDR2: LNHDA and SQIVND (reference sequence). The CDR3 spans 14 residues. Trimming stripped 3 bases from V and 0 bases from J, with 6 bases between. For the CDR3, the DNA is TGTGCCAGTAGTATGAGTCTTAGCAATCAGCCCCAGCATTTT. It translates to CASSMSLSNQPQHF.

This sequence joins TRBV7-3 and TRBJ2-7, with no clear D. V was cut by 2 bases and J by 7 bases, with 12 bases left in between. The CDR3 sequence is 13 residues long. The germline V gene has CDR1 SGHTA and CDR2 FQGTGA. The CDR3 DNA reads TGTGCCAGCAGCTTAGCGGAGTCTGGAGAGCAGTACTTC. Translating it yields CASSLAESGEQYF.